The 6 T cell receptor beta chains below all came from one sample that was sequenced in a study of cytomegalovirus exposure and HLA in healthy donors. 60 Vbeta and 13 Jbeta primers were used in PCR. Repertoires were generated with immunoSEQ multiplex PCR, while TCRdb's copy carries only in-frame clones and drops some. The table includes 150,000 to 200,000 clones, over 65% detected once. Sequenced: PBMCs. Receptor source: a man aged 55 to 69 in good health and CMV-seronegative.

The chain has TRBV5-1 and TRBJ1-2, with TRBD1 as a possible D gene (5 bases). The CDR3 has 15 residues. CDR1 is SGHRS and CDR2 is YFSETQ in the germline V gene. V dropped 0 bases and J dropped 4 bases, with 13 bases sitting between them. CDR3 nucleotides: TGCGCCAGCAGCTTGGACACCGGGACTGGCTATGGCTACACCTTC. Protein sequence: CASSLDTGTGYGYTF.

This clone was seen only a few times. The chain is built from TRBV2 and TRBJ1-6; TRBD1 matches 10 bases. The CDR3 totals 15 residues. Germline lookup yields CDR1 SNHLY and CDR2 FYNNEI. Trimming took 7 bases from V and 7 from J; bases not matched to a gene: 7. The CDR3: CASTDRQGANSPLHF. DNA for the CDR3: TGTGCCAGCACCGATAGACAGGGGGCCAATTCACCCCTCCACTTT.

The chain couples TRBV6-5 to TRBJ1-4; D gene unclear. V lost 6 bases and J 5 bases, leaving 10 bases between the germline ends. Germline-derived CDR1 and CDR2 are MNHEY and SVGAGI. The CDR3 consists of 13 residues. The CDR3 is CASSYGLNEKLFF. In DNA form, the CDR3 reads TGTGCCAGCAGCTACGGGCTCAATGAAAAACTGTTTTTT.

The V gene is TRBV19, the J gene TRBJ1-5; no clear D gene. Trimming left V 3 bases short and J 1 base short, with 10 bases between. Germline V gene sequence: CDR1 LNHDA, CDR2 SQIVND (reference sequence). CDR3 size: 15 residues. The CDR3 DNA reads as TGTGCCAGTAGTATTGAGACGGGGAGCAATCAGCCCCAGCATTTT. Protein: CASSIETGSNQPQHF. Combining the CDR3 with reference TRBV19 and TRBJ1-5 gives the whole variable domain DGGITQSPKYLFRKEGQNVTLSCEQNLNHDAMYWYRQDPGQGLRLIYYSQIVNDFQKGDIAEGYSVSREKKESFPLTVTSAQKNPTAFYLCASSIETGSNQPQHFGDGTRLSIL.

The chain is built from TRBV15 and TRBJ2-3; TRBD2 is a possible D gene (6 bases). Per the germline V gene, CDR1 is LNHNV and CDR2 is YYDKDF (reference sequence). This CDR3 region has 15 residues. V lost 0 bases, J lost 4 bases, and 11 bases lay in between. The CDR3 here is CATSREGLPADTQYF. Here the CDR3 DNA reads TGTGCCACCAGCAGAGAGGGACTTCCCGCAGATACGCAGTATTTT.

J is TRBJ1-2 and V is TRBV27; TRBD1 might be the D (6 bases). The CDR3 contains 15 residues. Germline assignment: CDR1 MNHEY and CDR2 SMNVEV (reference sequence). Trimming pared 5 bases from V and 2 bases from J, leaving 15 bases between. In DNA form, the CDR3 reads TGTGCCAGCAGTGCAACTGGACAGCTAAACTATGGCTACACCTTC. Translation: CASSATGQLNYGYTF.